This TCR beta chain was captured in a study of cytomegalovirus exposure and HLA in healthy donors. Study-level findings and limits: Later findings reportedly placed an Asian-associated ancestry cluster below the roughly 660-donor mean for N-insertions. In a later analysis, a missense DCLRE1C variant was linked to TCR beta V- and J-gene trimming. Specificity of three CMV-associated chains for CMV antigens was verified in vitro.

This PCR relied on a set of 60 Vbeta primers and 13 Jbeta primers. The method was immunoSEQ multiplex PCR; TCRdb's version includes in-frame clones alone and lacks a portion of them. The sample lists more than 95,000 clones; 70% to 75% were seen once. A remark on this clone: Its cognate antigen is unknown.

This CDR3 has 15 amino acids. Trimming cost V 1 base and J 3 bases; bases outside gene matches: 5. Germline assignment: CDR1 SEHNR and CDR2 FQNEAQ (reference sequence). Healthy individuals who donated bone marrow served as the donors. This receptor was obtained from a man aged 35-49 years in good health and CMV-seronegative. Sequencing used PBMCs. The genes are TRBV7-9 and TRBJ2-7; 8 bases line up with TRBD2. The chain's CDR3 is CASSLGLAGIYEQYF. The CDR3 bases are TGTGCCAGCAGCTTAGGCCTAGCGGGTATCTACGAGCAGTACTTC.